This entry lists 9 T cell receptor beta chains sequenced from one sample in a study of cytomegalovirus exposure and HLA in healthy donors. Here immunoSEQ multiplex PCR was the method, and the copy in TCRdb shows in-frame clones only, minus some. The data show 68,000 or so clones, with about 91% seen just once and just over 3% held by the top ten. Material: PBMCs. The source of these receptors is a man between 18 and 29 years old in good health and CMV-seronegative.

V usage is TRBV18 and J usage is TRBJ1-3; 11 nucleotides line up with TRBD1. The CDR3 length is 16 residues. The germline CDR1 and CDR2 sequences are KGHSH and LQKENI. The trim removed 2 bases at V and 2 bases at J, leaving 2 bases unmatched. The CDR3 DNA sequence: TGTGCCAGCTCACCAGGACAGGGGGCGACTGGAAACACCATATATTTT. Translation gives CASSPGQGATGNTIYF.

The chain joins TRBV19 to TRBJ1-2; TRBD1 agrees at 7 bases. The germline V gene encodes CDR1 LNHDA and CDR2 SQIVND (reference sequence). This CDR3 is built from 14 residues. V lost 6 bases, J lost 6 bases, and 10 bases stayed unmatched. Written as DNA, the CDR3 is TGTGCCAGTAGACTCCGGGACAGAGCACATGGCTACACCTTC. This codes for CASRLRDRAHGYTF. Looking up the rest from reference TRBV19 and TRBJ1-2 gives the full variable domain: DGGITQSPKYLFRKEGQNVTLSCEQNLNHDAMYWYRQDPGQGLRLIYYSQIVNDFQKGDIAEGYSVSREKKESFPLTVTSAQKNPTAFYLCASRLRDRAHGYTFGSGTRLTVV.

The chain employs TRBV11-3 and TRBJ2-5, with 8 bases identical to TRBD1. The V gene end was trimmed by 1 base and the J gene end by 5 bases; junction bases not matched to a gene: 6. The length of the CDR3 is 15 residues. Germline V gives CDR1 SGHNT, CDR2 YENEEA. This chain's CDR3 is CASSLGGTGVETQYF. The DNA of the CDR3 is TGTGCCAGCAGCTTAGGAGGGACAGGAGTGGAGACCCAGTACTTC.

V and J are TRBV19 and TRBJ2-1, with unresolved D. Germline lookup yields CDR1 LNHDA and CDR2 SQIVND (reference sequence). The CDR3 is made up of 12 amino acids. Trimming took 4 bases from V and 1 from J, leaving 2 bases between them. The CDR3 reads CASSTSYNEQFF. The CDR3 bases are TGTGCCAGTAGTACATCCTACAATGAGCAGTTCTTC.

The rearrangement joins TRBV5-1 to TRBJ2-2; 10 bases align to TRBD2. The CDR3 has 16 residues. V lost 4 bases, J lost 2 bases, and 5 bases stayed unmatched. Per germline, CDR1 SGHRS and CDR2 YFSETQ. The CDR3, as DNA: TGCGCCAGCAGCCTTTGGACTAGCGGTAACACCGGGGAGCTGTTTTTT. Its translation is CASSLWTSGNTGELFF.

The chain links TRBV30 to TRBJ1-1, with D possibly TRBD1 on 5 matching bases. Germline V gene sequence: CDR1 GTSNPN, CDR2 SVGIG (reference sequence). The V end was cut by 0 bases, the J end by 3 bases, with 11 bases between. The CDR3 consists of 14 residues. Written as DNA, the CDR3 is TGTGCCTGGAGTGTGTTAGGGACTTACACTGAAGCTTTCTTT. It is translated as CAWSVLGTYTEAFF.

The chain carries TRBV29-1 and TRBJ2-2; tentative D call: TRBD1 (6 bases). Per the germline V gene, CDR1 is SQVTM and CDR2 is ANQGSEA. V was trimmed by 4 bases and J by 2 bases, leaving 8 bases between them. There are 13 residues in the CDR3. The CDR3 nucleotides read TGCAGCGTTGGGGGGACAAACACCGGGGAGCTGTTTTTT. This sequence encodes CSVGGTNTGELFF.

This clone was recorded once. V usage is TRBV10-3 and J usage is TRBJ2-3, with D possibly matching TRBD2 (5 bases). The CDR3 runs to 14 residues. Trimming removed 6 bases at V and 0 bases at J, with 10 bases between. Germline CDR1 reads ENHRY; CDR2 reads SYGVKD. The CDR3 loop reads CAIRAGSSTDTQYF. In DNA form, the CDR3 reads TGTGCCATCAGGGCGGGCTCTAGCACAGATACGCAGTATTTT.

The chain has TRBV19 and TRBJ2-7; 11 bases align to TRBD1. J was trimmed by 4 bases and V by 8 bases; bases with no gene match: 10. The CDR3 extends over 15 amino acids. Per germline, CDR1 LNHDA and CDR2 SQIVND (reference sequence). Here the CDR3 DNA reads TGTGCCAGTCGACCGGTCGGGACAGGGGGGTACGAGCAGTACTTC. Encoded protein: CASRPVGTGGYEQYF.